The clone carrying this T cell receptor beta chain came up a few times. What it binds is unknown. The sample is drawn from a study of beta chain features in type 1 diabetes. Of the isolated RNA, all was reverse transcribed, and so the sequenced material was expressed TCRB transcripts. The data were produced by immunoSEQ multiplex PCR, yet TCRdb's version contains in-frame clones alone and is incomplete. The table includes about 340,000 clones, approximately 12% detected once. Trimming removed 5 bases at V and 2 bases at J, with 7 bases between. This CDR3 comprises 13 residues. From germline, CDR1 is SGHTA and CDR2 FQGNSA. Each of the CD4+ naive, central memory, regulatory and stem cell-like memory populations was sorted via CD45RO/CCR7/CD25/CD127/CD95/CD27. Study outcomes and limitations: All four CD4+ subsets of Type 1 diabetes patients contained TCRB CDR3s that were moderately but significantly shorter. In these data, an HLA type influence on TCRB rearrangement remained unresolved. A closer apparent resemblance between naive, central memory and Treg TCRB repertoires was seen in patients than in healthy donors. Patients with type 1 diabetes carried fewer insertions and had more deletions at their VDJ junctions.

V and J are TRBV7-2 and TRBJ1-5, with D unresolved. Sequencing was done on a sample of naive CD4+ T cells from blood. The TCR was taken from a woman aged 18 to 35 with type 1 diabetes. CDR3 protein: CASSRQGNQPQHF. The CDR3 nucleotides are TGTGCCAGCAGCCGGCAGGGCAATCAGCCCCAGCATTTT.